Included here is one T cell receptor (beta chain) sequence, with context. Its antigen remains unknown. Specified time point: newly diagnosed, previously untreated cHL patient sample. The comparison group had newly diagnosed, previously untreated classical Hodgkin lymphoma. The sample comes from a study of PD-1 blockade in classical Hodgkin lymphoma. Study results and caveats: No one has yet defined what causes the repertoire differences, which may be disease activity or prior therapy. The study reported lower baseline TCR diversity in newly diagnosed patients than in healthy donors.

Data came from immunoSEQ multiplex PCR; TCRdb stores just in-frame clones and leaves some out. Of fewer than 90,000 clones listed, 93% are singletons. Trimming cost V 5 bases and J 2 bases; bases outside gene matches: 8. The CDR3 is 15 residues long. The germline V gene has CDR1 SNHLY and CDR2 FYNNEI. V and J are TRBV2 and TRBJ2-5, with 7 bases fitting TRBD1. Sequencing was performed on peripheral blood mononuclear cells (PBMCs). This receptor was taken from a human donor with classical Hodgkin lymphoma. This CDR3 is CASSTRGWGQETQYF. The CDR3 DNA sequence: TGTGCCAGCAGTACCAGGGGGTGGGGGCAAGAGACCCAGTACTTC.